Listed here are 9 T cell receptor beta chains from one sample, sequenced in a study of T-cell memory formation after mild COVID-19. TCRdb ran MiXCR on the 5' RACE reads and lists one entry per CDR3 protein. The profile shows a few hundred thousand distinct CDR3 sequences, 20% to 25% of them singletons. The sequenced sample consisted of PBMCs or a T cell subset sorted from them (not recorded which). The receptors derive from a man younger than 35 who had mild COVID-19 (a few samples of this study predate the infection). Cell type and time point are not known.

The gene calls are TRBV2 and TRBJ1-5; 10 bases map to TRBD1. The junction had 5 bases not matched to a gene; V was cut back by 7 bases and J by 5 bases. This CDR3 comprises 14 residues. The germline V gene has CDR1 SNHLY and CDR2 FYNNEI. This chain's CDR3 is CASTLDRGDQPQHF. CDR3 sequence (DNA): TGTGCCAGCACCCTGGACAGGGGGGATCAGCCCCAGCATTTT.

The chain couples TRBV19 to TRBJ1-5; possibly TRBD1 for D (6 bases). The CDR3 is made up of 11 amino acids. Germline V gene sequence: CDR1 LNHDA, CDR2 SQIVND (reference sequence). V gave up 4 bases and J gave up 10 bases, with 8 bases separating them. The CDR3 sequence: CASSTTGPQHF. CDR3 DNA sequence: TGTGCCAGTAGTACGACAGGCCCCCAGCATTTT. Drawing the rest from reference TRBV19 and TRBJ1-5, the complete variable domain is DGGITQSPKYLFRKEGQNVTLSCEQNLNHDAMYWYRQDPGQGLRLIYYSQIVNDFQKGDIAEGYSVSREKKESFPLTVTSAQKNPTAFYLCASSTTGPQHFGDGTRLSIL.

This clonotype was seen a handful of times. The V call is TRBV18, the J call TRBJ1-2; 9 bases match TRBD1. The CDR3 loop spans 14 amino acids. Germline-derived CDR1 and CDR2 are KGHSH and LQKENI. J was trimmed by 9 bases and V by 3 bases; bases with no gene match: 8. The CDR3: CASSPGGQGSRYTF. For the CDR3, the DNA is TGTGCCAGCTCACCGGGGGGACAGGGATCGCGCTACACCTTC.

This clonotype was counted ten times or more. The chain employs TRBV29-1 and TRBJ2-1; D ambiguous. The CDR3 is made up of 14 amino acids. The V gene's germline CDR1 is SQVTM and CDR2 ANQGSEA. V lost 7 bases and J 0 bases, leaving 13 bases between the germline ends. CDR3 in amino acids: CSAATDTSYNEQFF. CDR3 nucleotide sequence: TGCAGCGCTGCGACCGACACCTCCTACAATGAGCAGTTCTTC.

This clonotype was recorded a few times. V is TRBV7-2 and J is TRBJ2-3; 8 bases agree with TRBD2. The length of the CDR3 is 15 residues. Per germline, CDR1 SGHTA and CDR2 FQGNSA. Unmatched junction bases numbered 9, after V lost 5 bases and J lost 5 bases. The CDR3 region is CASSLGGAGQDTQYF. The CDR3 DNA reads as TGTGCCAGCAGCCTCGGGGGGGCGGGGCAAGATACGCAGTATTTT.

This clonotype has at least ten counts. This chain joins TRBV7-8 and TRBJ2-1; D unclear. Germline CDR1 reads SGHVS; CDR2 reads FQNEAQ. Trimming removed 6 bases at V and 9 bases at J, with 9 bases between. The CDR3 runs 11 residues. The CDR3 here is CASSYSGEQFF. Written as DNA, the CDR3 is TGTGCCAGCAGTTACTCCGGTGAGCAGTTCTTC.

The chain employs TRBV6-2 or TRBV6-3 and TRBJ2-5; D is unresolved. The CDR3 has 14 residues. The V end was cut by 0 bases, the J end by 2 bases, with 7 bases between. CDR1 is MNHEY, CDR2 SVGEGT, per germline. CDR3 residues: CASSYSGGQETQYF. The CDR3 DNA sequence: TGTGCCAGCAGTTACTCTGGCGGACAAGAGACCCAGTACTTC.

The chain joins TRBV9 to TRBJ1-5; weak D call: TRBD1 (5 bases). The V gene lost 0 bases and the J gene lost 6 bases, with 10 bases spanning the gap. The CDR3 loop spans 14 amino acids. CDR1 SGDLS and CDR2 YYNGEE come from the germline V gene. The CDR3 protein is CASSVAGPLQPQHF. For the CDR3, the DNA is TGTGCCAGCAGCGTAGCGGGGCCTCTTCAGCCCCAGCATTTT.

The rearrangement uses TRBV7-9 and TRBJ1-1, with 7 bases fitting TRBD1. Germline V CDR1 and CDR2: SEHNR, FQNEAQ (reference sequence). The ends lost 3 bases at V and 3 bases at J; junction bases unmatched: 10. The CDR3 totals 16 residues. This CDR3 is CASSFEGGGRDTEAFF. CDR3 nucleotide sequence: TGTGCCAGCAGCTTCGAAGGGGGCGGTCGGGACACTGAAGCTTTCTTT. The entire variable domain, with the rest obtained from reference TRBV7-9 and TRBJ1-1, is as follows: DTGVSQNPRHKITKRGQNVTFRCDPISEHNRLYWYRQTLGQGPEFLTYFQNEAQLEKSRLLSDRFSAERPKGSFSTLEIQRTEQGDSAMYLCASSFEGGGRDTEAFFGQGTRLTVV.